What follows is one T cell receptor (beta chain) and its context. What it binds is unknown. These data originate in a study of identical twins. The study, taken as a whole, reports: Twin pairs had excess sharing that was weaker in beta out-of-frame sequences. Carriage of fewer insertions was seen in abundant cord blood beta clonotypes, whereas memory repertoires showed none. Invariant populations such as MAIT and iNKT cells could partly muddle zero-insertion analyses.

From germline, CDR1 is LGHDT and CDR2 YNNKEL (reference sequence). The CDR3 sequence is 17 residues long. V lost 6 bases to trimming and J lost 0 bases, with 20 bases between them. Unique molecular identifiers were in the cDNA, with template-switch universal primer binding. TCRdb recomputed calls from the 5' RACE reads with MiXCR, one row per CDR3 protein. The sample consists of 350,000 or so distinct CDR3 sequences, 7% to 9.5% of them appearing once. Sequenced input: naive T cells sorted from blood. The sequence was collected from a woman between 50 and 59 years old in good health. The chain carries TRBV3-1 and TRBJ1-1; D is possibly TRBD1 (5 bases). This chain's CDR3 is CASSRREGAGLNTEAFF. The CDR3 DNA reads TGTGCCAGCAGTCGAAGAGAAGGGGCAGGTCTGAACACTGAAGCTTTCTTT.